The 29 T cell receptor beta chains below all came from one sample that was sequenced in a study of blood T cell repertoires in COVID-19. Assay: immunoSEQ multiplex PCR; the TCRdb copy retains only in-frame clones and omits some. The sample lists over 70,000 clones, about 91% seen once, with approximately 6.7% in the top ten. Material: peripheral blood. These receptors were collected from a woman older than 75 with acute or convalescent COVID-19.

This rearrangement joins TRBV18 to TRBJ2-3; 9 bases line up with TRBD1. V dropped 3 bases and J dropped 4; count of bases not matched to a gene: 5. The V gene's germline CDR1 is KGHSH and CDR2 LQKENI. The CDR3 length is 15 residues. The DNA for the CDR3 is TGTGCCAGCTCACCCCTGGACAGGGGCCCAGATACGCAGTATTTT. Encoded protein: CASSPLDRGPDTQYF.

V is TRBV9 and J is TRBJ1-4, with 10 bases identical to TRBD1. With 0 bases clipped from V and 5 bases from J, the junction kept 4 bases outside the gene matches. The germline V gene encodes CDR1 SGDLS and CDR2 YYNGEE. CDR3 size: 16 residues. CDR3 in DNA: TGTGCCAGCAGCGTAGGAGGGGGACAGGGGAATGAAAAACTGTTTTTT. It codes for CASSVGGGQGNEKLFF. Full variable domain (outside the CDR3, taken from reference TRBV9 and TRBJ1-4): DSGVTQTPKHLITATGQRVTLRCSPRSGDLSVYWYQQSLDQGLQFLIQYYNGEERAKGNILERFSAQQFPDLHSELNLSSLELGDSALYFCASSVGGGQGNEKLFFGSGTQLSVL.

This chain links TRBV2 with TRBJ1-5; D uncertain. The CDR3 runs to 14 residues. With 3 bases removed from V and 4 bases from J, the gap between germline ends came to 10 bases. CDR1 SNHLY and CDR2 FYNNEI come from the germline V gene. The CDR3 is CASSDSTANQPQHF. The CDR3 bases are TGTGCCAGCAGTGACAGTACAGCAAATCAGCCCCAGCATTTT.

The gene calls are TRBV7-9 and TRBJ2-3; TRBD2 is a possible D gene (6 bases). The ends were cut back, 5 bases at V and 4 bases at J, with 13 bases in the middle. This CDR3 has 14 residues. CDR1 and CDR2 (germline): SEHNR, FQNEAQ (reference sequence). CDR3 bases: TGTGCCAGCAGCCAAGGAGGGGCAGCAGATACGCAGTATTTT. Its protein product is CASSQGGAADTQYF.

The V gene is TRBV4-2, the J gene TRBJ2-1; TRBD2 matches at 11 bases. Trimming cost V 1 base and J 7 bases; bases outside gene matches: 15. Germline V gene sequence: CDR1 LGHNA, CDR2 YNFKEQ. CDR3 length: 19 amino acids. The CDR3 spells CASSQGLASGGLRNNEQFF. CDR3 nucleotide sequence: TGTGCCAGCAGCCAAGGCTTGGCTAGCGGGGGGCTTAGGAATAATGAGCAGTTCTTC.

Here the CDR3 reads CASSQEASRGTDTQYF. DNA for the CDR3: TGCGCCAGCAGCCAAGAAGCCTCGCGGGGCACAGATACGCAGTATTTT. The rearrangement joins TRBV4-3 to TRBJ2-3, with D possibly matching TRBD2 (5 bases). CDR1 is LGHNA, CDR2 YSLEER, per germline. This CDR3 contains 16 residues. V gave up 0 bases and J gave up 1 base, with 11 bases separating them.

This sequence joins TRBV7-9 and TRBJ1-1, with a weak D call TRBD1 (6 bases). The CDR3 runs 14 residues. From germline, CDR1 is SEHNR and CDR2 FQNEAQ (reference sequence). The V gene lost 4 bases and the J gene lost 4 bases, with 13 bases spanning the gap. The CDR3 region has the DNA TGTGCCAGCAGCTCCGGGCAGGGGATCACTGAAGCTTTCTTT. Protein product: CASSSGQGITEAFF.

This clone came up a few times. The V call is TRBV15, the J call TRBJ2-1; 8 nucleotides align to TRBD1. The length of the CDR3 is 15 residues. V lost 3 bases to trimming and J lost 2 bases; unmatched junction nucleotides: 3. CDR1 is LNHNV and CDR2 is YYDKDF in the germline V gene (reference sequence). The chain's CDR3 is CATSSEDRAYNEQFF. CDR3 DNA: TGTGCCACCAGCAGCGAGGACAGGGCCTACAATGAGCAGTTCTTC.

The rearrangement joins TRBV5-1 to TRBJ2-1, with D possibly TRBD1 on 7 matching bases. V lost 4 bases and J 4 bases, leaving 15 bases between the germline ends. The CDR3 length is 15 residues. Germline assignment: CDR1 SGHRS and CDR2 YFSETQ. CDR3 nucleotides: TGCGCCAGCAGCCTCAGACAGGGAGGTTACAATGAGCAGTTCTTC. Amino acid sequence: CASSLRQGGYNEQFF.

V usage is TRBV7-2 and J usage is TRBJ2-7; 8 bases are shared with TRBD1. The V and J ends lost 5 bases and 4 bases, in that order; junction bases with no gene match: 7. CDR3 length: 14 residues. The germline gives CDR1 SGHTA, CDR2 FQGNSA. CDR3 loop: CASSTGGQGYEQYF. The CDR3 DNA follows: TGTGCCAGCAGCACCGGAGGACAGGGATACGAGCAGTACTTC.

This chain links TRBV3-1 (or the pseudogene TRBV3-2) with TRBJ2-1; TRBD2 is a possible D gene (6 bases). CDR3 size: 15 residues. The germline V gene has CDR1 LGHDT and CDR2 YNNKEL (reference sequence). The V and J ends lost 5 bases and 6 bases respectively, with 17 bases between them. The CDR3 is CASSSRDFRGNEQFF. CDR3 DNA sequence: TGTGCCAGCAGCTCCCGGGACTTTCGCGGCAATGAGCAGTTCTTC.

This chain uses TRBV19 with TRBJ1-2, with 8 bases lining up with TRBD1. This CDR3 region has 18 residues. V lost 3 bases to trimming and J lost 4 bases; unmatched junction nucleotides: 16. Germline CDR1 and CDR2: LNHDA and SQIVND (reference sequence). CDR3 residues: CASSIYLGQVPGIYGYTF. DNA of the CDR3: TGTGCCAGTAGTATCTATCTGGGACAGGTCCCTGGGATCTATGGCTACACCTTC. The complete variable domain, with remaining parts taken from reference TRBV19 and TRBJ1-2, reads DGGITQSPKYLFRKEGQNVTLSCEQNLNHDAMYWYRQDPGQGLRLIYYSQIVNDFQKGDIAEGYSVSREKKESFPLTVTSAQKNPTAFYLCASSIYLGQVPGIYGYTFGSGTRLTVV.

The chain employs TRBV5-1 and TRBJ2-1; TRBD1 is a possible D gene (5 bases). The CDR3 sequence is 14 residues long. Trimming pared 7 bases from V and 4 bases from J, leaving 15 bases between. The germline gives CDR1 SGHRS, CDR2 YFSETQ. The CDR3 bases are TGCGCCAGCTTCATAGACGGACAATACAATGAGCAGTTCTTC. Protein sequence: CASFIDGQYNEQFF.

The rearrangement links TRBV6-2 or TRBV6-3 to TRBJ2-5; 9 positions match TRBD1. CDR1 and CDR2 from the germline V gene are MNHEY and SVGEGT. The J segment lost 5 bases and the V segment lost 4 bases, leaving 14 bases of the junction unmatched. The CDR3 is made up of 17 amino acids. In DNA, the CDR3 is TGTGCCAGCAGTTGGGGGACAGGGTCGAGTTCGAGGGAGACCCAGTACTTC. Translation: CASSWGTGSSSRETQYF.

This chain links TRBV5-6 with TRBJ2-7; TRBD1 might be the D (6 bases). This CDR3 is 15 amino acids long. V lost 0 bases and J lost 2, with 12 bases in between. Germline assignment: CDR1 SGHDT and CDR2 YYEEEE. CDR3 nucleotide sequence: TGTGCCAGCAGCTTGGGTATGGGGGCCGCCTACGAGCAGTACTTC. Translation gives CASSLGMGAAYEQYF.

The chain carries TRBV25-1 and TRBJ2-7; D unresolved. V was trimmed by 9 bases and J by 4 bases, leaving 4 bases between them. The CDR3 loop spans 9 amino acids. The V gene's germline CDR1 is MGHDK and CDR2 SYGVNS. This chain's CDR3 is CARTYEQYF. The CDR3 DNA sequence: TGTGCCAGGACATACGAGCAGTACTTC.

This chain connects TRBV6-4 to TRBJ1-5, with D unresolved. This CDR3 is 13 amino acids long. Trimming left V 4 bases short and J 7 bases short, with 11 bases between. Germline V gene sequence: CDR1 MRHNA, CDR2 SNTAGT. This CDR3 is CASSAERNQPQHF. The CDR3 nucleotides are TGTGCCAGCAGTGCGGAGAGGAACCAGCCCCAGCATTTT.

The chain has TRBV19 and TRBJ2-3, with 7 bases matching TRBD2. Per germline, CDR1 LNHDA and CDR2 SQIVND (reference sequence). With V trimmed by 1 base and J by 0 bases, 1 base remained unmatched. The CDR3 extends over 15 amino acids. CDR3 protein: CASSIAGGSTDTQYF. The CDR3 region has the DNA TGTGCCAGTAGTATAGCGGGAGGTAGCACAGATACGCAGTATTTT.

The J gene is TRBJ1-2, the V gene TRBV2; possible D gene TRBD1, 5 bases. The CDR3 length is 10 residues. Looked up from germline, CDR1 is SNHLY and CDR2 is FYNNEI. The V end was cut by 11 bases, the J end by 5 bases, with 9 bases between. Written as DNA, the CDR3 is TGTGCCTTTCAGGGATATGGCTACACCTTC. Translated: CAFQGYGYTF.

The chain carries TRBV3-1 (or the pseudogene TRBV3-2) and TRBJ2-4; D gene ambiguous. The V and J ends lost 7 bases and 0 bases respectively, with 7 bases between them. The germline CDR1 and CDR2 sequences are LGHDT and YNNKEL (reference sequence). The CDR3 contains 13 residues. The CDR3 sequence: CASTSGAKNIQYF. CDR3 in DNA: TGTGCCAGCACCTCGGGAGCCAAAAACATTCAGTACTTC.

A few counts support this clone. The rearrangement joins TRBV10-3 to TRBJ2-1, with 9 nucleotides matching TRBD1. V lost 7 bases, J lost 7 bases, and 8 bases stayed unmatched. The CDR3 runs 14 residues. Germline loops: CDR1 ENHRY, CDR2 SYGVKD. CDR3 protein: CAIMAGQGGNEQFF. In DNA, the CDR3 is TGTGCCATCATGGCGGGACAGGGTGGGAATGAGCAGTTCTTC.

The rearrangement links TRBV19 to TRBJ2-3, with 8 positions matching TRBD1. Unmatched junction bases numbered 13, after V lost 7 bases and J lost 1 base. The CDR3 has 17 residues. The germline V gene encodes CDR1 LNHDA and CDR2 SQIVND (reference sequence). CDR3 in amino acids: CASTGTGFMGGTDTQYF. The CDR3 bases are TGTGCCAGTACCGGGACAGGCTTTATGGGTGGCACAGATACGCAGTATTTT.

This chain links TRBV11-2 with TRBJ2-1; 8 bases match TRBD1. This CDR3 is 14 amino acids long. Germline-derived CDR1 and CDR2 are SGHAT and FQNNGV. V trimming: 5 bases; J trimming: 6 bases; junction bases outside the gene matches: 6. CDR3 DNA: TGTGCCAGCAGCCTCAAAACAGGGGGCAATGAGCAGTTCTTC. Its translation: CASSLKTGGNEQFF.

The chain couples TRBV4-3 to TRBJ1-3; the D gene is possibly TRBD1 (6 bases). Trimming took off 0 bases at V and 2 bases at J, with 11 bases between the two ends. The CDR3 covers 16 residues. Looked up from germline, CDR1 is LGHNA and CDR2 is YSLEER. Here the CDR3 reads CASSQDSAGAGNTIYF. The CDR3 nucleotides read TGCGCCAGCAGCCAAGATTCGGCAGGGGCTGGAAACACCATATATTTT.

In this sample, this clone turned up a few times. The genes are TRBV6-2 or TRBV6-3 and TRBJ2-7; the match to TRBD2 covers 13 bases. Germline values: CDR1 MNHEY, CDR2 SVGEGT. Unmatched junction bases numbered 10, after V lost 2 bases and J lost 3 bases. This CDR3 has 18 residues. DNA of the CDR3: TGTGCCAGCAGTTACAGACTAGCGGGAGGTCGTTTCGTCTACGAGCAGTACTTC. Translating gives CASSYRLAGGRFVYEQYF.

The chain carries TRBV6-5 and TRBJ1-2; D might be TRBD1 (6 bases). Per germline, CDR1 MNHEY and CDR2 SVGAGI. The V end lost 6 bases, the J end lost 3 bases, and 11 bases lay between the germline ends. The CDR3 has 13 residues. The CDR3 DNA sequence: TGTGCCAGCAGACGACAGGTTGACTATGGCTACACCTTC. The encoded protein is CASRRQVDYGYTF.

The chain employs TRBV30 and TRBJ1-3; no firm D call. The CDR3 extends over 13 amino acids. Trimming removed 5 bases from V and 0 bases from J, with 8 bases in between. Germline V gene data show CDR1 as GTSNPN and CDR2 as SVGIG (reference sequence). CDR3 coding DNA: TGTGCCTGGGACACGTCCTCTGGAAACACCATATATTTT. Translating gives CAWDTSSGNTIYF.

V gene TRBV3-1 (or the pseudogene TRBV3-2) combines with J gene TRBJ2-1, with TRBD2 matching over 9 bases. V was pared by 1 base and J by 9 bases, with 1 base of the junction left unmatched. The germline CDR1 and CDR2 sequences are LGHDT and YNNKEL (reference sequence). The CDR3 extends over 13 amino acids. DNA of the CDR3: TGTGCCAGCAGCCAAGCGCGGGGGGGTGAGCAGTTCTTC. It yields the protein CASSQARGGEQFF.

The V and J genes are TRBV5-6 and TRBJ1-6, with 8 positions matching TRBD1. There are 16 residues in the CDR3. V lost 1 base and J lost 5; bases outside the gene matches: 5. Germline-derived CDR1 and CDR2 are SGHDT and YYEEEE. CDR3 sequence: CASSLLTGANNSPLHF. As DNA, the CDR3 is TGTGCCAGCAGCTTGTTGACAGGGGCGAATAATTCACCCCTCCACTTT.